Sequencing of this T cell receptor beta chain was carried out in a study of CD8+ T cells in alopecia areata. For the study at large: Treated patients were given oral tofacitinib, which was dosed at 5 to 10 mg twice daily.

Germline-derived CDR1 and CDR2 are LNHNV and YYDKDF (reference sequence). The J segment lost 0 bases and the V segment lost 0 bases, leaving 0 bases of the junction unmatched. This CDR3 region has 15 residues. As for treatment: oral pan-JAK inhibitor, 5-10 mg twice daily. Extraction of RNA preceded its reverse transcription into cDNA, which served as the sequencing template. Some clones are missing from TCRdb's copy, which holds only in-frame ones; the method was immunoSEQ multiplex PCR. The data hold under 300,000 clones, with about 60% observed a single time. The sequence derives from a human donor with alopecia areata. The sequences come from CD4+ T cells sorted from blood, collected around week 53, from a patient treated with tofacitinib. The chain is built from TRBV15 and TRBJ2-7; 9 nucleotides align to TRBD2. The CDR3 is CATSRELAGSYEQYF. The DNA for the CDR3 is TGTGCCACCAGCAGAGAACTAGCGGGCTCCTACGAGCAGTACTTC.